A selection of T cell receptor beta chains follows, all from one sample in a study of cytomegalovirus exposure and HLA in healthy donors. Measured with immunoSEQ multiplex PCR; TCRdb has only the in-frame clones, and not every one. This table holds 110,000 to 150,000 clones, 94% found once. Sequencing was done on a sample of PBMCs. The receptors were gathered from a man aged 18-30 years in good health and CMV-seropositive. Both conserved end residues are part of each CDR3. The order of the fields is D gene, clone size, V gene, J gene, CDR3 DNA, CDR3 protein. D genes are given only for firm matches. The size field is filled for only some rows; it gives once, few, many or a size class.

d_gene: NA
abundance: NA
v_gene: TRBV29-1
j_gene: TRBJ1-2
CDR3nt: TGCAGCGTTGAACGTTTATTAGGGGCAAACTATGGCTACACCTTC
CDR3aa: CSVERLLGANYGYTF

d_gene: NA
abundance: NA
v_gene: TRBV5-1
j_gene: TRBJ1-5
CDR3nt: TGCGCCAGCAGCTCCGGTCTCGGTTCAAATCAGCCCCAGCATTTT
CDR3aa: CASSSGLGSNQPQHF

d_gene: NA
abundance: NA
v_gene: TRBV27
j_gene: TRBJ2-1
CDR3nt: TGTGCCAGCAGGGGCAATTGTAGTTGTTGGCCCAATGAGCAGTTCTTC
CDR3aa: CASRGNCSCWPNEQFF

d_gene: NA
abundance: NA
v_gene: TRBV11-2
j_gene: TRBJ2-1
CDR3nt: TGTGCCAGCAGCAGTGGCTTTCACGAGCAGTTCTTC
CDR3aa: CASSSGFHEQFF

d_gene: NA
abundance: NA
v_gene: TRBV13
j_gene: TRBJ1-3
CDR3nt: TGTGCCAGCAGCTTAGGCCGCCAGTTGATTGGAAACACCATATATTTT
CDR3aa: CASSLGRQLIGNTIYF

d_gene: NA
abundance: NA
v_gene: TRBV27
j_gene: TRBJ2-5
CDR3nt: TGTGCCAGCAGCCGCAGCGGCCAAGAGACCCAGTACTTC
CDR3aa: CASSRSGQETQYF

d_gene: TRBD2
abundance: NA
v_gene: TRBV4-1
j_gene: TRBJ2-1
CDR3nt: TGCGCCAGCAGCCAAGATAGGACTAGCGGCGATGAGCAGTTCTTC
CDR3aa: CASSQDRTSGDEQFF

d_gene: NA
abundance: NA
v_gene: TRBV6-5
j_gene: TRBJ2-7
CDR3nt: TGTGCCAGCAGTTACGCCGACATCTACGCGGGGTACGAGCAGTACTTC
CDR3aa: CASSYADIYAGYEQYF

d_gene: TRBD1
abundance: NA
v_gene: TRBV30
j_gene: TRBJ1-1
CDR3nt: TGTGCCTGGAGTCCACTGGGACAGGGGGCCGCTGAAGCTTTCTTT
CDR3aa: CAWSPLGQGAAEAFF

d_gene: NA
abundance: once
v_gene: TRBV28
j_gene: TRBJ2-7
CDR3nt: TGTGCCAGCAGTTTTAGGTCAGGGGCGGTTGACGAGCAGTACTTC
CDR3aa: CASSFRSGAVDEQYF

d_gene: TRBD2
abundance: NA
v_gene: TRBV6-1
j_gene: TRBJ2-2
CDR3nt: TGTGCCAGCAGTGAATGGGGACTAGCGGGAGTCCCCACCGGGGAGCTGTTTTTT
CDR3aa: CASSEWGLAGVPTGELFF

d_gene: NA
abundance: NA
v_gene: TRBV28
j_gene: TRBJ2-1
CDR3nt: TGTGCCAGCAGTTTAAAAAGGGGATCCTACAATGAGCAGTTCTTC
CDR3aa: CASSLKRGSYNEQFF

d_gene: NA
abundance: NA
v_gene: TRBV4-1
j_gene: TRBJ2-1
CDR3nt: TGCGCCAGCAGCCAACACCGGGGGTCCTACAATGAGCAGTTCTTC
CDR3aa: CASSQHRGSYNEQFF

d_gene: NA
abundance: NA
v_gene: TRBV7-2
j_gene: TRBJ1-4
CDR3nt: TGTGCCAGCAGCTTAGATCGTGGAGGAGAAAAACTGTTTTTT
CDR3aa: CASSLDRGGEKLFF

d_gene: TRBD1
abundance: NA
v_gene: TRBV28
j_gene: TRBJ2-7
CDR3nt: TGTGCCAGCAGGACACGGGACAGGGGTATCTACGAGCAGTACTTC
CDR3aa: CASRTRDRGIYEQYF

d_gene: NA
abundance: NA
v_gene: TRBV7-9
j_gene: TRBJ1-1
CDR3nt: TGTGCCAGCAGCTTACAGATGAACACTGAAGCTTTCTTT
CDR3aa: CASSLQMNTEAFF

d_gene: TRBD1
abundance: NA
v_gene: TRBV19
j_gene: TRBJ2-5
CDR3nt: TGTGCCAGTAGTGAAGTAACAGGGGCGCCTCAAGAGACCCAGTACTTC
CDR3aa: CASSEVTGAPQETQYF

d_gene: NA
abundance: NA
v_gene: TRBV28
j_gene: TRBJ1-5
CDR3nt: TGTGCCAGCAGCTACACAGGGCAAGGCAATCAGCCCCAGCATTTT
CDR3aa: CASSYTGQGNQPQHF

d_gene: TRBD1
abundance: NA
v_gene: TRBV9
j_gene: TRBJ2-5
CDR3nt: TGTGCCAGCAGCGTTTCCGGGACAGGAGAAGAGACCCAGTACTTC
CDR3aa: CASSVSGTGEETQYF

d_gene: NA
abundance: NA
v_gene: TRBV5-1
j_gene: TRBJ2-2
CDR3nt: TGCGCCAGCAGCTTGGCCAGGGGTGATACCGGGGAGCTGTTTTTT
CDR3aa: CASSLARGDTGELFF

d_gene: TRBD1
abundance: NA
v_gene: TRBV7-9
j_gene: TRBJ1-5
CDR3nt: TGTGCCAGCAGCCTACAGGGGTACAATCAGCCCCAGCATTTT
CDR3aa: CASSLQGYNQPQHF

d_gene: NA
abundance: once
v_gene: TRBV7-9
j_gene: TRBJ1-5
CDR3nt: TGTGCCAGCAGCTTAGCGGGCGGGAAAGAGCCCCAGCATTTT
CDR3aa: CASSLAGGKEPQHF

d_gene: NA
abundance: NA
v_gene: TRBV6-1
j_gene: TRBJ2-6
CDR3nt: TGTGCCAGCTTAAGCCTAGAGTCTGGGGCCAACGTCCTGACTTTC
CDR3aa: CASLSLESGANVLTF

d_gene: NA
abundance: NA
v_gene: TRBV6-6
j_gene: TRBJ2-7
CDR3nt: TGTGCCAGCAGTTACCCCCGCAGGGGAGGGTCCTACGAGCAGTACTTC
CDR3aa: CASSYPRRGGSYEQYF

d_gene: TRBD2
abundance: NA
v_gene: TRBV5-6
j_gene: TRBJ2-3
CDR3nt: TGTGCCAGCAGCCAACTAGCGGGAGCAAGCACAGATACGCAGTATTTT
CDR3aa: CASSQLAGASTDTQYF

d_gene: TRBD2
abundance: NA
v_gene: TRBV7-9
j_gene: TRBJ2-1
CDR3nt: TGTGCCAGCAGCCCTAGCGGGTCCTACAATGAGCAGTTCTTC
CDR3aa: CASSPSGSYNEQFF

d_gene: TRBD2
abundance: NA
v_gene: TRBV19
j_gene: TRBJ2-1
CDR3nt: TGTGCCAGTACCCCTCCCTCTCTGGTAGCGGGGTCCTACAATGAGCAGTTCTTC
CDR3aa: CASTPPSLVAGSYNEQFF

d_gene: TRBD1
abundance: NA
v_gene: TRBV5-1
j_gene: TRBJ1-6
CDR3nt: TGCGCCAGCAGCCTTTATTCCGGGACAGTCTATAATTCACCCCTCCACTTT
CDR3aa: CASSLYSGTVYNSPLHF